This TCR beta chain was captured by sequencing in a study of blood T cell repertoires in COVID-19. Study context: The samples span acute and convalescent COVID-19 from the United States, Italy and Spain.

Libraries were prepared by immunoSEQ multiplex PCR; TCRdb keeps only in-frame clonotypes and omits some of them. This sample yields about 120,000 clones, of which more than 70% are seen a single time; 8.4% belongs to the top ten. This TCR was sampled from a woman aged 70-85 years who had recovered from COVID-19. Sequencing used peripheral blood.

CDR3 bases: TGCAGCTCTAACAGGGGGCTGGGGGAGACCCAGTACTTC. This sequence encodes CSSNRGLGETQYF. V usage is TRBV29-1 and J usage is TRBJ2-5; 9 bases align to TRBD1. V lost 8 bases, J lost 5 bases, and 9 bases stayed unmatched. Germline CDR1 SQVTM, CDR2 ANQGSEA. The CDR3 sequence is 13 residues long.